This T cell receptor beta chain was documented in a study of T cell changes during pregnancy in multiple sclerosis. The CDR3 contains 13 residues. Germline V gives CDR1 ENHRY, CDR2 SYGVKD. Trimming removed 11 bases from V and 4 bases from J; junction bases left unmatched: 10. Data came from immunoSEQ multiplex PCR; TCRdb stores just in-frame clones and leaves some out. The sample carries about 92,000 clones, approximately 92% recorded once. The V call is TRBV10-3, the J call TRBJ2-7; TRBD2 matches 8 bases. The sequence was obtained from a female donor with multiple sclerosis, enrolled in a pregnancy study. Specimen: peripheral blood, collected in the first trimester of pregnancy. The CDR3 reads CAANGRENYEQYF. The CDR3 DNA reads as TGTGCCGCAAACGGGAGGGAGAATTACGAGCAGTACTTC.